This T cell receptor beta chain was observed in a study of tumor and adjacent non-tumor tissue in lung cancer. A modified ARM-PCR protocol with three rounds of nested PCR amplified TCRbeta. MiXCR, run by TCRdb on the multiplex PCR reads, gives a single entry per CDR3 protein. The table records about 140,000 distinct CDR3 sequences, around 66% of them present only once. This clonotype was counted at least ten times. No cell sorting was done before RNA was extracted from the tissue. Unmatched junction bases numbered 11, after V lost 2 bases and J lost 13 bases. This CDR3 comprises 14 residues. In germline, CDR1 is SGHAT, CDR2 FQNNGV.

What was sequenced was lung tumor tissue. The J gene is TRBJ2-7, the V gene TRBV11-2; the match to TRBD1 covers 10 bases. This TCR came from a man aged 55-75 years with small cell lung cancer. The CDR3 DNA sequence: TGTGCCAGCAGCTTAAACACCCTGACAGGGGGCAACTACTTC. This gives the protein CASSLNTLTGGNYF. The full variable domain, with the rest looked up from reference TRBV11-2 and TRBJ2-7, is EAGVAQSPRYKIIEKRQSVAFWCNPISGHATLYWYQQILGQGPKLLIQFQNNGVVDDSQLPKDRFSAERLKGVDSTLKIQPAKLEDSAVYLCASSLNTLTGGNYFGPGTRLTVT.